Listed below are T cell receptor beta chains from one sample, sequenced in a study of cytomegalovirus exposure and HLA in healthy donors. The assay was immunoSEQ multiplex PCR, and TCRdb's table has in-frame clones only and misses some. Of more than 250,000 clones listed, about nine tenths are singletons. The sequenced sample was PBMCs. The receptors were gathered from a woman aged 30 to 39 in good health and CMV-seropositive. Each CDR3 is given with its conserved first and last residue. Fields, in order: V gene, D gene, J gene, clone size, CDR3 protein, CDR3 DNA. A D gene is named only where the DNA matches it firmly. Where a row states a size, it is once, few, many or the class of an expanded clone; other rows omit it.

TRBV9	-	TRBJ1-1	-	CASSSPGGTEDTEAFF	TGTGCCAGCAGCTCACCTGGAGGTACGGAAGACACTGAAGCTTTCTTT
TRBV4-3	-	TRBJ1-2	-	CASSQETEGAYGYTF	TGCGCCAGCAGCCAAGAGACTGAAGGCGCCTATGGCTACACCTTC
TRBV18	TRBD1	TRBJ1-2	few	CASSQPGGDGYTF	TGTGCCAGCTCACAGCCAGGGGGGGATGGCTACACCTTC
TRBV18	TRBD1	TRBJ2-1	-	CASSPRTGNYNEQFF	TGTGCCAGCTCACCACGGACAGGGAACTACAATGAGCAGTTCTTC
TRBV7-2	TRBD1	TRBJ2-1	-	CASSLGGTGYNEQFF	TGTGCCAGCAGCTTAGGTGGGACAGGGTACAATGAGCAGTTCTTC
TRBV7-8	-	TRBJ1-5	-	CASSPGTVSNQPQHF	TGTGCCAGCAGCCCGGGAACGGTTAGCAATCAGCCCCAGCATTTT
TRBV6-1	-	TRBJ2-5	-	CASSEVFGQQETQYF	TGTGCCAGCAGTGAAGTTTTCGGTCAGCAAGAGACCCAGTACTTC
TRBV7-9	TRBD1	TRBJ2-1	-	CASPKRHQGADEQFF	TGTGCCAGCCCTAAGCGCCACCAGGGGGCGGATGAGCAGTTCTTC
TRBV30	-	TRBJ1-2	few	CAWIYLNGYTF	TGTGCCTGGATTTACCTCAATGGCTACACCTTC
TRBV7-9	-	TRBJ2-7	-	CASSLGVDYLSYEQYF	TGTGCCAGCAGCTTAGGGGTCGACTATCTCTCCTACGAGCAGTACTTC
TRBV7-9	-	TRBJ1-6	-	CASSLVRADLMAPLHF	TGTGCCAGCAGCTTAGTAAGGGCGGACTTAATGGCACCCCTCCACTTT
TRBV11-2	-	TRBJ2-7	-	CASSFGPDYEQYF	TGTGCCAGCAGCTTTGGTCCGGATTACGAGCAGTACTTC
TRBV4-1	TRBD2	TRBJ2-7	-	CASSQDRGGRYEQYF	TGCGCCAGCAGCCAAGACCGGGGGGGTAGGTACGAGCAGTACTTC
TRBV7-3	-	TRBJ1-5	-	CASANREGQPQHF	TGTGCCAGCGCTAACAGGGAAGGTCAGCCCCAGCATTTT
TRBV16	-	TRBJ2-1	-	CASSQRGDEQFF	TGTGCCAGCAGCCAGAGGGGGGATGAGCAGTTCTTC
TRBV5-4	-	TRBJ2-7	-	CASSLVGGNEQYF	TGTGCCAGCAGCCTCGTCGGGGGCAATGAGCAGTACTTC